This TCR beta chain was identified in a study of cytomegalovirus exposure and HLA in healthy donors. The germline CDR1 and CDR2 sequences are MNHEY and SMNVEV (reference sequence). The CDR3 runs to 17 residues. After removal of 5 bases from V and 6 bases from J, the junction contained 14 bases not matched to a gene. The PCR used 60 Vbeta and 13 Jbeta primers. Assay: immunoSEQ multiplex PCR; the TCRdb copy retains only in-frame clones and omits some. The sample includes 150,000 to 200,000 clones, around 69% of them seen just once. The chain joins TRBV27 to TRBJ2-2; 8 positions agree with TRBD1. Input material: PBMCs. The clonotype comes from a woman aged 30 to 39 in good health and CMV-seronegative. The CDR3 spells CASSPGQGWTGAGELFF. In DNA, the CDR3 is TGTGCCAGCAGTCCCGGACAGGGTTGGACGGGCGCCGGGGAGCTGTTTTTT.